The 13 T cell receptor beta chains presented below share a single source sample, sequenced in a study of cytomegalovirus exposure and HLA in healthy donors. PCR amplification relied on 60 Vbeta primers (plus 13 Jbeta primers). Only in-frame clones appear in the TCRdb table, and some are missing; sequencing was by immunoSEQ multiplex PCR. Of more than 200,000 clones listed, 70% to 80% are singletons. Input material: PBMCs. These receptors came from a girl aged 2-10 years in good health and CMV-seronegative.

The rearrangement links TRBV29-1 to TRBJ2-7; 8 bases fit TRBD1. The germline V gene has CDR1 SQVTM and CDR2 ANQGSEA. V shed 6 bases and J 2 bases; nucleotides not matched to a gene: 6. This CDR3 has 13 amino acids. The chain's CDR3 is CSVRTGLTYEQYF. The CDR3 nucleotides read TGCAGCGTCCGGACAGGGTTGACCTACGAGCAGTACTTC.

The chain uses TRBV5-1 and TRBJ2-4; D may be TRBD2 (6 bases). The CDR3 runs 16 residues. Germline CDR1 is SGHRS and CDR2 is YFSETQ. The germline V and J ends were trimmed by 3 bases and 1 base, with 14 bases remaining between them. This CDR3 is CASSSRGGSAKNIQYF. The DNA for the CDR3 is TGCGCCAGCAGCTCACGTGGGGGGTCGGCCAAAAACATTCAGTACTTC. Supplemented by reference TRBV5-1 and TRBJ2-4, the full variable domain reads KAGVTQTPRYLIKTRGQQVTLSCSPISGHRSVSWYQQTPGQGLQFLFEYFSETQRNKGNFPGRFSGRQFSNSRSEMNVSTLELGDSALYLCASSSRGGSAKNIQYFGAGTRLSVL.

The gene calls are TRBV7-9 and TRBJ2-1, with TRBD2 identical over 10 bases. This CDR3 contains 17 residues. V trimming: 5 bases; J trimming: 5 bases; junction bases outside the gene matches: 12. Germline CDR1 SEHNR, CDR2 FQNEAQ (reference sequence). CDR3 loop: CASSPPLRTSGNNEQFF. For the CDR3, the DNA is TGTGCCAGCAGCCCTCCTCTCCGGACTAGCGGAAACAATGAGCAGTTCTTC.

The chain carries TRBV2 and TRBJ1-5; tentative D call: TRBD1 (6 bases). The CDR3 length is 18 residues. Trimming removed 6 bases from V and 6 bases from J, with 27 bases in between. Germline V gives CDR1 SNHLY, CDR2 FYNNEI. CDR3 in amino acids: CASSGGGEGRHVRQPQHF. CDR3 nucleotide sequence: TGTGCCAGCAGCGGAGGGGGGGAGGGAAGACATGTACGTCAGCCCCAGCATTTT.

The chain has TRBV5-1 and TRBJ2-7; D possibly corresponds to TRBD1 (6 bases). This CDR3 comprises 14 residues. CDR1 and CDR2 from the germline V gene are SGHRS and YFSETQ. V was shortened by 2 bases and J by 4 bases, with 13 bases between the two germline ends. CDR3 coding DNA: TGCGCCAGCAGCTTCGACAGGCGGTTGTACGAGCAGTACTTC. Its protein is CASSFDRRLYEQYF.

This chain uses TRBV2 with TRBJ1-1, with a weak D call TRBD1 (5 bases). This CDR3 is 14 amino acids long. Trimming took 6 bases from V and 0 from J, leaving 11 bases between them. Looked up from germline, CDR1 is SNHLY and CDR2 is FYNNEI. The CDR3: CASSPQTVNTEAFF. The CDR3, as DNA: TGTGCCAGCAGCCCGCAGACAGTGAACACTGAAGCTTTCTTT.

This clone has more than one count but fewer than ten. This chain uses TRBV11-2 with TRBJ2-3; D is undetermined. V gave up 2 bases and J gave up 5 bases, with 5 bases separating them. This CDR3 spans 12 amino acids. Germline V gene data show CDR1 as SGHAT and CDR2 as FQNNGV. CDR3 nucleotide sequence: TGTGCCAGCAGCTTACGAGTAGATACGCAGTATTTT. Translating gives CASSLRVDTQYF.

This chain's CDR3 is CASSSGGAGETQYF. CDR3 coding DNA: TGTGCCAGCAGCTCCGGGGGGGCCGGGGAGACCCAGTACTTC. The chain employs TRBV7-2 and TRBJ2-5, with TRBD2 identical over 8 bases. The CDR3 has 14 amino acids. Germline trimming cut 4 bases from V and 5 bases from J; bases unmatched to any gene: 6. Germline V gene sequence: CDR1 SGHTA, CDR2 FQGNSA.

This chain links TRBV6-5 with TRBJ2-7; TRBD1 is a possible D gene (6 bases). The CDR3 runs 13 residues. V was cut by 6 bases and J by 7 bases, with 16 bases left in between. Germline loops: CDR1 MNHEY, CDR2 SVGAGI. The DNA of the CDR3 is TGTGCCAGCAGCCTCGGGACACCACGGGAGCAGTACTTC. It specifies CASSLGTPREQYF.

This clone has a handful of counts. The chain carries TRBV7-7 and TRBJ2-5; D unclear. The CDR3 extends over 14 amino acids. The V end lost 1 base, the J end lost 1 base, and 7 bases lay between the germline ends. CDR1 is SSHAT, CDR2 FNYEAQ, per germline (reference sequence). Here the CDR3 reads CASSLGRTQETQYF. CDR3 coding DNA: TGTGCCAGCAGCTTAGGCAGAACCCAAGAGACCCAGTACTTC.

The rearrangement joins TRBV19 to TRBJ1-1; no reliable D call. From germline, CDR1 is LNHDA and CDR2 SQIVND (reference sequence). The CDR3 spans 13 residues. V lost 5 bases and J 0 bases, leaving 7 bases between the germline ends. This chain's CDR3 is CASSRGMNTEAFF. CDR3 sequence (DNA): TGTGCCAGTAGTCGTGGCATGAACACTGAAGCTTTCTTT.

The chain couples TRBV5-4 to TRBJ2-1; the match to TRBD2 covers 8 bases. The junction had 6 bases not matched to a gene; V was cut back by 4 bases and J by 0 bases. The length of the CDR3 is 16 residues. CDR1 and CDR2 from the germline V gene are SGHNT and YYREEE (reference sequence). CDR3 amino acids: CASSGSTSGSYNEQFF. CDR3 coding DNA: TGTGCCAGCAGCGGTAGTACTAGCGGCTCCTACAATGAGCAGTTCTTC.

The genes are TRBV2 and TRBJ1-3; 8 nucleotides line up with TRBD1. From germline, CDR1 is SNHLY and CDR2 FYNNEI. V dropped 7 bases and J dropped 2; count of bases not matched to a gene: 13. This CDR3 spans 17 amino acids. CDR3 sequence reads: CASKAGTGYLTGNTIYF. The CDR3 nucleotides are TGTGCCAGCAAAGCCGGGACAGGCTATTTAACTGGAAACACCATATATTTT.